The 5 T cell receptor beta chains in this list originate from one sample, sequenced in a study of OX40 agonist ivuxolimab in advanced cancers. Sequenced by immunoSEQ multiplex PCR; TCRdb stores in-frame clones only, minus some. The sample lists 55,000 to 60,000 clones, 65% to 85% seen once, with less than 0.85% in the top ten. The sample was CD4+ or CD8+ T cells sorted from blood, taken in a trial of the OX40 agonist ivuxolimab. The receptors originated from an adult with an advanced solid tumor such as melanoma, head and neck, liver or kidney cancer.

Here the CDR3 DNA reads TGTGCCAGCAGCTTAGGACAGCATCAAGAGACCCAGTACTTC. The encoded protein is CASSLGQHQETQYF. V and J are TRBV7-2 and TRBJ2-5, with TRBD1 as a possible D gene (5 bases). V was cut by 1 base and J by 2 bases, with 8 bases left in between. Germline values: CDR1 SGHTA, CDR2 FQGNSA. The CDR3 extends over 14 amino acids. Based on the CDR3 plus reference TRBV7-2 and TRBJ2-5, the full variable domain is GAGVSQSPSNKVTEKGKDVELRCDPISGHTALYWYRQSLGQGLEFLIYFQGNSAPDKSGLPSDRFSAERTGGSVSTLTIQRTQQEDSAVYLCASSLGQHQETQYFGPGTRLLVL.

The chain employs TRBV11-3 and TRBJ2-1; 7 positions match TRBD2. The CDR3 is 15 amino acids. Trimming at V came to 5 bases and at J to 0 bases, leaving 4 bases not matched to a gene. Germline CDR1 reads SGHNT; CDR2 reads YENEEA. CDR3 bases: TGTGCCAGCAGCACTAGCGTAGGCTCCTACAATGAGCAGTTCTTC. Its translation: CASSTSVGSYNEQFF.

The CDR3 DNA is TGCGCCAGCAGCCCTGGACCGGGACTAGCGGATCAAGAGACCCAGTACTTC. Translating gives CASSPGPGLADQETQYF. The gene calls are TRBV5-1 and TRBJ2-5, with 11 bases fitting TRBD2. The germline V gene encodes CDR1 SGHRS and CDR2 YFSETQ. The CDR3 covers 17 residues. The ends lost 4 bases at V and 2 bases at J; junction bases unmatched: 10.

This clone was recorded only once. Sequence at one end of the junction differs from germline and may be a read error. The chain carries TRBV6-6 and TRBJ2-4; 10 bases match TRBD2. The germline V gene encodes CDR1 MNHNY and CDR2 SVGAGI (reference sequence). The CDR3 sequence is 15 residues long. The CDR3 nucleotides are TGTGCCAGTGCTAGCGGGGGACTAGCCAAAAACCTTCAGTACTTC. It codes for CASASGGLAKNLQYF.

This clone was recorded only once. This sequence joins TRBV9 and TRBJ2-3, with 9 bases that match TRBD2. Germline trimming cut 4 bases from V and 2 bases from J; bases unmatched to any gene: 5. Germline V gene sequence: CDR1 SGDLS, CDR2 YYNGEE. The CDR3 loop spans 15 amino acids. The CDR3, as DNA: TGTGCCAGCAGCCCGCGGGGGGGAAACACAGATACGCAGTATTTT. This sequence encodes CASSPRGGNTDTQYF.